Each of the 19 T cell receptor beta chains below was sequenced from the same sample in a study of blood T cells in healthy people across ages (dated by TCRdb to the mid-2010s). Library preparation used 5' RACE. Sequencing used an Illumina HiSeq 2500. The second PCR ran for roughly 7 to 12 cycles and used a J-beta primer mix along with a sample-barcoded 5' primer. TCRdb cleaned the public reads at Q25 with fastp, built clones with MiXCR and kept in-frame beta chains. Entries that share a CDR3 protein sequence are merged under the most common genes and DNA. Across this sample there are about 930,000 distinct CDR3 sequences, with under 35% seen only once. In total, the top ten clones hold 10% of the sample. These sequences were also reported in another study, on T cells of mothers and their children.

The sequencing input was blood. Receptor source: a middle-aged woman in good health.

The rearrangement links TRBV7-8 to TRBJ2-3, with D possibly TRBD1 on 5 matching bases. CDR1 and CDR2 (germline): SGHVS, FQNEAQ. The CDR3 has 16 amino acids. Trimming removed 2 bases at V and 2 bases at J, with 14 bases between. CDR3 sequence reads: CASSLLGLKDTDTQYF. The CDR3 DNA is TGTGCCAGCAGCTTATTGGGGCTGAAAGACACAGATACGCAGTATTTT.

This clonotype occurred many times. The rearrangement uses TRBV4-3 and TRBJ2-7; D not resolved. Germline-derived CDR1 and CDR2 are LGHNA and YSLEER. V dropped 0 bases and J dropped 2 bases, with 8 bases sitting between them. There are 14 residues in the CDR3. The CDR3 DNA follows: TGCGCCAGCAGCCAAGATGCGCAGACCTACGAGCAGTACTTC. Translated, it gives CASSQDAQTYEQYF.

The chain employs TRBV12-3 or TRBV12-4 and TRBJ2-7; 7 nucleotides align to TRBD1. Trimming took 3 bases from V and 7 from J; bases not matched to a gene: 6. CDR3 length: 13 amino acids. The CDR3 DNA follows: TGTGCCAGCAGTTTGACAGGGCCTAATGAGCAGTACTTC. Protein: CASSLTGPNEQYF.

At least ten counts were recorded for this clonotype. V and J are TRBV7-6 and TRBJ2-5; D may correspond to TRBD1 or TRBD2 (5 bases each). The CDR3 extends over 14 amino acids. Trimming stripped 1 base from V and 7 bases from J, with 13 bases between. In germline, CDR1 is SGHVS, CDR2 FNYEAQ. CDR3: CASSLVGAGGTQYF. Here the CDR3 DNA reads TGTGCCAGCAGCTTAGTCGGTGCTGGGGGGACCCAGTACTTC.

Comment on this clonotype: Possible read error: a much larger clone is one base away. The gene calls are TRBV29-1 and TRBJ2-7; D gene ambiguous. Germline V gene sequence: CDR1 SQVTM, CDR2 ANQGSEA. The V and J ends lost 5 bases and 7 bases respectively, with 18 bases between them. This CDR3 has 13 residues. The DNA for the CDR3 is TGCAGCGTTAAAGTTATACGGAGTGAGGAGCAGTACTTC. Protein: CSVKVIRSEEQYF.

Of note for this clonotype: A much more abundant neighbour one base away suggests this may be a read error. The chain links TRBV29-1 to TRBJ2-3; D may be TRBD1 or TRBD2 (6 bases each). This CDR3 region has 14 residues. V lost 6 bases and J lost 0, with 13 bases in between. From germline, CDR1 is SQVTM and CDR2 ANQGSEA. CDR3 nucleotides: TGCAGCGTGGGGGGCGGAGCTAGCACAGATACGCAGTATTTT. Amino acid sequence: CSVGGGASTDTQYF.

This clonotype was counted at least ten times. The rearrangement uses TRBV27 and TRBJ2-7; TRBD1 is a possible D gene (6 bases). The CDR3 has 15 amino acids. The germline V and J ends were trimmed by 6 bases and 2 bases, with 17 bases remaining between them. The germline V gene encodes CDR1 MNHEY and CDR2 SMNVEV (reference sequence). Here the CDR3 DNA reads TGTGCCAGCAGCCTGGGACAAATTACGGCCTACGAGCAGTACTTC. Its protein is CASSLGQITAYEQYF.

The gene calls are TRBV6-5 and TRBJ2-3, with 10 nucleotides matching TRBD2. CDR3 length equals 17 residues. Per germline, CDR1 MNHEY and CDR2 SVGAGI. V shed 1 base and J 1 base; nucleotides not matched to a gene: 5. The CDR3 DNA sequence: TGTGCCAGCAGTTACTATAGCGGGGGGCTGGGCACAGATACGCAGTATTTT. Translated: CASSYYSGGLGTDTQYF.

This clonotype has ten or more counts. The CDR3, as DNA: TGTGCCAGCAGCCAACCGGGACAGGGGCGTTCCTACGAGCAGTACTTC. Protein sequence: CASSQPGQGRSYEQYF. The J gene is TRBJ2-7, the V gene TRBV6-5; 10 bases line up with TRBD1. The germline gives CDR1 MNHEY, CDR2 SVGAGI. V was clipped by 6 bases and J by 1 base; unmatched bases: 9. The CDR3 spans 16 residues.

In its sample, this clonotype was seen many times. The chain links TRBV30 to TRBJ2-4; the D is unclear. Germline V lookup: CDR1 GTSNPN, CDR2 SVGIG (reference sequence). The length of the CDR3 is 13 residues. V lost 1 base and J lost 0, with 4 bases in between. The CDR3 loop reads CAWSGGAKNIQYF. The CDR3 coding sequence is TGTGCCTGGAGTGGAGGAGCCAAAAACATTCAGTACTTC.

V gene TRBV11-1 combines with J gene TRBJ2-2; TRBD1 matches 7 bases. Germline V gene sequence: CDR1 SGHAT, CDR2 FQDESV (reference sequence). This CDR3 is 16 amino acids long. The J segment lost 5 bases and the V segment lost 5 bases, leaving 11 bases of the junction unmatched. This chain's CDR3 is CASSPASGGFTGELFF. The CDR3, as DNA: TGTGCCAGCAGCCCCGCTTCAGGGGGATTTACCGGGGAGCTGTTTTTT.

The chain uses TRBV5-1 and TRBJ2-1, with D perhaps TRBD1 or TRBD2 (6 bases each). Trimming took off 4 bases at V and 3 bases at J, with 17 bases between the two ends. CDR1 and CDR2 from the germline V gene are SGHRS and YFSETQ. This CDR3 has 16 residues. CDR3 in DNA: TGCGCCAGCAGCCGGAGGGGGAGCGTTCACTACAATGAGCAGTTCTTC. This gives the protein CASSRRGSVHYNEQFF.

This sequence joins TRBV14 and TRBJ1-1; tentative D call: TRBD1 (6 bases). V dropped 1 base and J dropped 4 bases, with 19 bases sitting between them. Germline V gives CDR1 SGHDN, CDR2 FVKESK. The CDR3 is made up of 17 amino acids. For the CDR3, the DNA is TGTGCCAGCAGCCAAGTTGGAGCCCGGGGGCAATTCACTGAAGCTTTCTTT. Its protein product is CASSQVGARGQFTEAFF.

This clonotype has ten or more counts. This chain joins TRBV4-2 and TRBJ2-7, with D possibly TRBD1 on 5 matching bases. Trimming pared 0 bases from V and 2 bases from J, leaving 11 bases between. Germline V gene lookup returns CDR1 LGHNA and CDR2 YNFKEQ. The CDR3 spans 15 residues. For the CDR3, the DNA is TGTGCCAGCAGCCAAGACGGGTCGACAGCCTACGAGCAGTACTTC. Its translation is CASSQDGSTAYEQYF.

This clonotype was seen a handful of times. CDR3 nucleotides: TGTGCCAGCTCACTCCCGACGAGATGGGGGGCTCAGTGGGACTACGAGCAGTACTTC. Translation: CASSLPTRWGAQWDYEQYF. V and J are TRBV18 and TRBJ2-7, with D possibly called TRBD1 or TRBD2 (6 bases each). The V gene's germline CDR1 is KGHSH and CDR2 LQKENI. The length of the CDR3 is 19 residues. Between the trimmed V and J ends, which lost 4 bases and 3 bases, there was a span of 28 bases.

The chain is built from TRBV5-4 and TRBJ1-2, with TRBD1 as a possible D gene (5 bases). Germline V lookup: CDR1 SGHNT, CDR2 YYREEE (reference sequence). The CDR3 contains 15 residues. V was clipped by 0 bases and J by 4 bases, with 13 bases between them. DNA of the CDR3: TGTGCCAGCAGCTTGGGACAGCGATTATTCTATGGCTACACCTTC. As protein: CASSLGQRLFYGYTF.

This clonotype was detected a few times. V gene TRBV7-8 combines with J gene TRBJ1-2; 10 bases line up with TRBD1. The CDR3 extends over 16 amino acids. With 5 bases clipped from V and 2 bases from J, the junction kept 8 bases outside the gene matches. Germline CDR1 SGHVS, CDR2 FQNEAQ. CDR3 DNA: TGTGCCAGCAGCCCGGGACAGGGGCTAACGAACTATGGCTACACCTTC. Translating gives CASSPGQGLTNYGYTF.

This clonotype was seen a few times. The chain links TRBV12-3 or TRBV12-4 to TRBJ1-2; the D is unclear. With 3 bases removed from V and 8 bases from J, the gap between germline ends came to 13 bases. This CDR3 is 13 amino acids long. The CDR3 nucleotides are TGTGCCAGCAGTTTTATCCCAAACCAAGGCTACACCTTC. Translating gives CASSFIPNQGYTF.

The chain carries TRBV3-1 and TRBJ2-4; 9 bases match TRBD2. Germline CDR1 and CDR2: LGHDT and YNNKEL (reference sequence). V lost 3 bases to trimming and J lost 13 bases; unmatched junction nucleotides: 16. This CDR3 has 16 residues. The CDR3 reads CASSQRSSGGNNEQYF. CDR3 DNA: TGTGCCAGCAGCCAGAGGAGTAGCGGGGGAAACAATGAGCAGTACTTC.